The present entry profiles one T cell receptor (beta chain) with its context. Its antigen is currently unknown. One entry per CDR3 protein, called by TCRdb with MiXCR from the multiplex PCR reads. The table lists some 25,000 distinct CDR3 sequences, 60% to 75% of them singletons. The data stem from a study of breast tumors, draining lymph nodes, adjacent tissues. General study results and limits: Tumor T cell lymph node origin was a supported hypothesis, not proven. Most tumor T cells seemingly derive from lymph node, then expand in tumor. Compared with lymph nodes, tumors were less diverse; compared with nontumor tissue, more. Compared with basal-like, luminal-like tumors shared significantly more repertoire with nontumor tissue.

Trimming removed 3 bases at V and 6 bases at J, with 17 bases between. The CDR3 contains 14 residues. CDR1 DFQATT and CDR2 SNEGSKA come from the germline V gene (reference sequence). The sequence derives from a female donor with breast cancer. Some clones in this sample may be carry-over from other donors' samples. V and J are TRBV20-1 and TRBJ1-1; D gene unclear. The sequenced sample was tumor-adjacent breast tissue. CDR3 DNA sequence: TGCAGTGCTAGTCCCACCCACAAAGCGGCTGAAGCTTTCTTT. This codes for CSASPTHKAAEAFF.